Following are 3 T cell receptor beta chains from one sample sequenced in a study of cytomegalovirus exposure and HLA in healthy donors. The PCR employed 60 Vbeta primers together with 13 Jbeta primers. Profiling relied on immunoSEQ multiplex PCR, and the TCRdb table lists in-frame clones only, not all of them. The sample contains some 220,000 clones, roughly 79% of which appear only once. The sequenced sample was PBMCs. Receptor source: a woman between 40 and 50 years old in good health and CMV-seronegative.

This clone was counted only a few times. The V gene is TRBV28, the J gene TRBJ2-7; 10 nucleotides align to TRBD1. Germline CDR1 and CDR2: MDHEN and SYDVKM. CDR3 size: 15 residues. V lost 5 bases to trimming and J lost 5 bases; unmatched junction nucleotides: 9. The CDR3 DNA follows: TGTGCCAGCAGTCTTCCAGGGACAGGGGAACACGAGCAGTACTTC. Its protein is CASSLPGTGEHEQYF.

This chain uses TRBV19 with TRBJ1-6, with TRBD1 as a possible D gene (5 bases). The V end was cut by 5 bases, the J end by 7 bases, with 9 bases between. Per germline, CDR1 LNHDA and CDR2 SQIVND (reference sequence). The CDR3 sequence is 13 residues long. CDR3 sequence: CASSWDWNSPLHF. As DNA, the CDR3 is TGTGCCAGTAGTTGGGACTGGAATTCACCCCTCCACTTT. The full variable domain, with the rest looked up from reference TRBV19 and TRBJ1-6, is DGGITQSPKYLFRKEGQNVTLSCEQNLNHDAMYWYRQDPGQGLRLIYYSQIVNDFQKGDIAEGYSVSREKKESFPLTVTSAQKNPTAFYLCASSWDWNSPLHFGNGTRLTVT.

This chain connects TRBV19 to TRBJ1-2, with 7 bases matching TRBD1. The V gene's germline CDR1 is LNHDA and CDR2 SQIVND (reference sequence). CDR3 length: 16 residues. Trimming removed 3 bases from V and 4 bases from J; junction bases left unmatched: 11. This CDR3 reads CASSIRRGAHGYGYTF. CDR3 coding DNA: TGTGCCAGTAGTATCCGCAGGGGGGCCCATGGCTATGGCTACACCTTC.